What follows are 9 T cell receptor beta chains derived from one specimen sequenced in a study of preoperative IRX-2 immunotherapy in early breast cancer. This table comes from immunoSEQ multiplex PCR, and its TCRdb copy is limited to in-frame clones, with some not included. The data show tens of thousands of clones, approximately 72% seen once. Indicated treatment: preoperative locoregional IRX-2 cytokine immunotherapy. Sequencing was performed on lymph node tissue, taken after IRX-2 immunotherapy. These TCRs come from a human donor with breast cancer.

This clone was counted only a few times. The chain joins TRBV19 to TRBJ2-7, with 10 bases lining up with TRBD2. V was clipped by 6 bases and J by 5 bases; unmatched bases: 4. Germline CDR1 LNHDA, CDR2 SQIVND (reference sequence). CDR3 length: 13 residues. This CDR3 is CASRGLARNEQYF. Written as DNA, the CDR3 is TGTGCCAGTAGGGGACTAGCGAGAAACGAGCAGTACTTC.

The chain uses TRBV18 and TRBJ2-7, with D perhaps being TRBD1 or TRBD2 (5 bases each). Germline CDR1 KGHSH, CDR2 LQKENI. The CDR3 has 14 residues. V lost 3 bases and J lost 4, with 13 bases in between. CDR3 sequence reads: CASSPGDRGYEQYF. CDR3 DNA sequence: TGTGCCAGCTCACCTGGAGACAGAGGGTACGAGCAGTACTTC.

This clone qualifies as medium-sized (0.01 to 0.1%). The chain is built from TRBV11-3 and TRBJ1-5; D possibly corresponds to TRBD1 (6 bases). V was trimmed by 1 base and J by 2 bases, leaving 12 bases between them. The CDR3 totals 16 residues. Looked up from germline, CDR1 is SGHNT and CDR2 is YENEEA. Here the CDR3 DNA reads TGTGCCAGCAGCTTAGGCGACAGGCCGGGCAATCAGCCCCAGCATTTT. Translating it yields CASSLGDRPGNQPQHF.

Only one count was recorded for this clone. The chain recombines TRBV6-8 with TRBJ1-1; TRBD1 is a possible D gene (6 bases). There are 12 residues in the CDR3. Per germline, CDR1 MNHGY and CDR2 SAAAGT. V was shortened by 6 bases and J by 5 bases, with 10 bases between the two germline ends. The CDR3: CASRYRVTEAFF. CDR3 coding DNA: TGTGCCAGCAGATACAGGGTTACTGAAGCTTTCTTT.

The gene calls are TRBV19 and TRBJ2-5; the D gene is possibly TRBD2 (5 bases). The length of the CDR3 is 13 residues. Germline values: CDR1 LNHDA, CDR2 SQIVND (reference sequence). Trimming removed 6 bases at V and 1 base at J, with 9 bases between. In nucleotides, the CDR3 is TGTGCCAGTAGCCCTCGGGGCCAAGAGACCCAGTACTTC. This translates into CASSPRGQETQYF. Supplemented by reference TRBV19 and TRBJ2-5, the full variable domain reads DGGITQSPKYLFRKEGQNVTLSCEQNLNHDAMYWYRQDPGQGLRLIYYSQIVNDFQKGDIAEGYSVSREKKESFPLTVTSAQKNPTAFYLCASSPRGQETQYFGPGTRLLVL.

The V and J genes are TRBV14 and TRBJ2-5; 8 bases line up with TRBD1. The CDR3 sequence is 15 residues long. From germline, CDR1 is SGHDN and CDR2 FVKESK. V dropped 2 bases and J dropped 4; count of bases not matched to a gene: 6. CDR3 bases: TGTGCCAGCAGCCAACAGGGGGCGCGGGGAGAGACCCAGTACTTC. Its protein is CASSQQGARGETQYF.

J is TRBJ1-1 and V is TRBV5-1; 7 nucleotides match TRBD1. V dropped 4 bases and J dropped 4; count of bases not matched to a gene: 10. The CDR3 is made up of 15 amino acids. The germline gives CDR1 SGHRS, CDR2 YFSETQ. Here the CDR3 reads CASSERQGRSTEAFF. The CDR3 DNA follows: TGCGCCAGCAGCGAACGACAGGGAAGAAGCACTGAAGCTTTCTTT.

The chain joins TRBV6-8 to TRBJ2-7; 10 positions match TRBD2. Losses at the gene ends were 2 bases for V and 0 bases for J; bases not matched to a gene: 10. The CDR3 length is 18 residues. Germline CDR1 and CDR2: MNHGY and SAAAGT. CDR3 sequence reads: CASSYRASGGSSSYEQYF. The CDR3, as DNA: TGTGCCAGCAGTTACCGCGCTAGCGGGGGTTCTAGCTCCTACGAGCAGTACTTC.

The chain recombines TRBV11-3 with TRBJ2-7, with a tentative D call TRBD2 (6 bases). CDR3 length: 14 residues. The V gene lost 5 bases and the J gene lost 3 bases, with 14 bases spanning the gap. Germline V gives CDR1 SGHNT, CDR2 YENEEA. This chain's CDR3 is CASSEAGTFYEQYF. Here the CDR3 DNA reads TGTGCCAGCAGCGAAGCTGGGACTTTCTACGAGCAGTACTTC.